This T cell receptor beta chain emerged from a study of PD-1 blockade in classical Hodgkin lymphoma. Overall study findings and caveats: At baseline, newly diagnosed patients reportedly showed less TCR diversity than healthy donors. The study found complete responders had baseline diversity similar to newly diagnosed patients. Patients with an early start, nivolumab under 1 year after ASCT, were excluded.

After autologous stem cell transplantation all patients relapsed, and prior brentuximab vedotin exposure differed between cohorts. Germline assignment: CDR1 SEHNR and CDR2 FQNEAQ (reference sequence). V was cut by 2 bases and J by 8 bases, with 9 bases left in between. CDR3 size: 13 residues. Some clones are missing from TCRdb's copy, which holds only in-frame ones; the method was immunoSEQ multiplex PCR. The data show about 150,000 clones, around 84% seen once. As concerns this clone: The antigen remains undetermined.

The clonotype was recovered from a human donor with classical Hodgkin lymphoma. The material sequenced was peripheral blood mononuclear cells (PBMCs), taken before the second cycle of nivolumab. The V and J genes are TRBV7-9 and TRBJ1-4; D is undetermined. The CDR3 protein is CASSLQTAEKLFF. The CDR3 DNA reads as TGTGCCAGCAGCTTACAGACCGCAGAAAAACTGTTTTTT.